This passage covers 10 T cell receptor beta chains from one sample sequenced in a study of OX40 agonist ivuxolimab in advanced cancers. The repertoire was sequenced with immunoSEQ multiplex PCR; TCRdb's copy has only in-frame clones and lacks some. The sample includes some 68,000 clones, 87% of them seen just once. Sequencing used CD4+ or CD8+ T cells sorted from blood, obtained in a trial of the OX40 agonist ivuxolimab. The receptor source for this set is an adult with an advanced solid tumor such as melanoma, head and neck, liver or kidney cancer.

CDR3 residues: CASSQAAGGTSYEQYF. For the CDR3, the DNA is TGCGCCAGCAGCCAAGCGGCGGGGGGAACCTCCTACGAGCAGTACTTC. The chain is built from TRBV4-1 and TRBJ2-7, with 8 bases matching TRBD2. V dropped 1 base and J dropped 0; count of bases not matched to a gene: 5. The germline gives CDR1 MGHRA, CDR2 YSYEKL. This CDR3 region has 16 residues.

This chain joins TRBV5-1 and TRBJ1-3; D gene ambiguous. This CDR3 comprises 14 residues. Germline values: CDR1 SGHRS, CDR2 YFSETQ. Trimming pared 0 bases from V and 0 bases from J, leaving 4 bases between. CDR3 protein: CASSLESSGNTIYF. The CDR3 nucleotides read TGCGCCAGCAGCTTGGAAAGCTCTGGAAACACCATATATTTT.

The chain recombines TRBV4-1 with TRBJ2-5; D unresolved. The CDR3 is 13 residues long. Between the trimmed V and J ends, which lost 0 bases and 11 bases, there was a span of 13 bases. The germline V gene encodes CDR1 MGHRA and CDR2 YSYEKL. CDR3 loop: CASSQDRLEGQYF. CDR3 bases: TGCGCCAGCAGCCAAGATCGCTTGGAAGGGCAGTACTTC.

The rearrangement links TRBV19 to TRBJ1-1, with 7 bases identical to TRBD1. The trim removed 1 base at V and 6 bases at J, leaving 8 bases unmatched. Germline loops: CDR1 LNHDA, CDR2 SQIVND (reference sequence). The CDR3 covers 15 residues. In DNA, the CDR3 is TGTGCCAGTAGTATAGGGGCGACAGGGAAGGCTGAAGCTTTCTTT. This encodes CASSIGATGKAEAFF.

V and J are TRBV30 and TRBJ1-2, with 8 positions matching TRBD1. J gave up 7 bases and V 0 bases, and 7 bases lay outside the gene matches. In germline, CDR1 is GTSNPN, CDR2 SVGIG (reference sequence). The CDR3 runs 14 residues. The CDR3 is CAWSVQGVVTGYTF. The CDR3 bases are TGTGCCTGGAGTGTACAGGGGGTAGTCACTGGCTACACCTTC.

The table lists this clone with a count of one. This chain connects TRBV28 to TRBJ1-2, with D hard to call. Trimming cost V 8 bases and J 3 bases, with 7 bases left between them. The CDR3 runs to 11 residues. The germline CDR1 and CDR2 sequences are MDHEN and SYDVKM. In DNA form, the CDR3 reads TGTGCCAGCCAGAATGACTATGGCTACACCTTC. This translates into CASQNDYGYTF.

V usage is TRBV6-1 and J usage is TRBJ2-1, with D possibly being TRBD1 (6 bases). The CDR3 is 14 amino acids. Germline CDR1 and CDR2: MNHNS and SASEGT. The V gene lost 8 bases and the J gene lost 0 bases, with 11 bases spanning the gap. Here the CDR3 reads CASLLDSSYNEQFF. The CDR3 DNA follows: TGTGCCAGCCTTTTGGACAGCTCCTACAATGAGCAGTTCTTC.

The gene calls are TRBV28 and TRBJ1-1; 8 positions match TRBD1. The CDR3 extends over 14 amino acids. Germline V gene data show CDR1 as MDHEN and CDR2 as SYDVKM. Germline trimming cut 7 bases from V and 6 bases from J; bases unmatched to any gene: 10. In DNA form, the CDR3 reads TGTGCCAGCATCTCCCAGGGGGCGCCCCCTGAAGCTTTCTTT. The encoded protein is CASISQGAPPEAFF. Combining the CDR3 with reference TRBV28 and TRBJ1-1 gives the whole variable domain DVKVTQSSRYLVKRTGEKVFLECVQDMDHENMFWYRQDPGLGLRLIYFSYDVKMKEKGDIPEGYSVSREKKERFSLILESASTNQTSMYLCASISQGAPPEAFFGQGTRLTVV.

This rearrangement joins TRBV28 to TRBJ2-1; either TRBD1 or TRBD2 may supply D (6 bases each). The CDR3 has 15 residues. V was shortened by 6 bases and J by 4 bases, with 16 bases between the two germline ends. The germline V gene encodes CDR1 MDHEN and CDR2 SYDVKM. The CDR3 is CASSSEGQGYNEQFF. In nucleotides, the CDR3 is TGTGCCAGCAGCTCGGAGGGGCAGGGGTACAATGAGCAGTTCTTC.

The J gene is TRBJ2-2, the V gene TRBV5-1; weak D call: TRBD2 (6 bases). This CDR3 region has 14 residues. CDR1 and CDR2 (germline): SGHRS, YFSETQ. V was shortened by 4 bases and J by 2 bases, with 9 bases between the two germline ends. The CDR3 region is CASSAGGNTGELFF. CDR3 coding DNA: TGCGCCAGCAGCGCCGGGGGAAACACCGGGGAGCTGTTTTTT.